This T cell receptor beta chain is from a study of beta chain features in type 1 diabetes. Turning to the study itself: Age, gender and cell yields were alike across patients and healthy donors. General study points: The naive, central memory and Treg TCRB repertoires looked more alike in patients than they did in healthy donors. TCRB CDR3s were moderately but significantly shorter in Type 1 diabetes patients in all four CD4+ subsets.

The authors sorted CD4+ naive, central memory, regulatory and stem cell-like memory cells via CD45RO/CCR7/CD25/CD127/CD95/CD27. Turning to this clone: As yet, its antigen is unknown.

Isolated RNA was reverse transcribed in full, so expressed TCRB transcripts were sequenced. TCRdb keeps only in-frame clones here, not all; method: immunoSEQ multiplex PCR. This sample yields hundreds of thousands of clones, of which approximately 15% are seen a single time; 0.03% to 0.04% belongs to the top ten. The sample comprised naive CD4+ T cells from blood. The sequence derives from a man aged 30 to 45 in good health.

The CDR3 DNA sequence: TGCGCCAGCAGCTTGGCTCTGGACACCTACGAGCAGTACTTC. Translation: CASSLALDTYEQYF. The genes are TRBV5-1 and TRBJ2-7; perhaps TRBD1 as D (5 bases). Trimming removed 0 bases from V and 2 bases from J, with 9 bases in between. This CDR3 comprises 14 residues. The germline V gene encodes CDR1 SGHRS and CDR2 YFSETQ. Combining the CDR3 with reference TRBV5-1 and TRBJ2-7 gives the whole variable domain KAGVTQTPRYLIKTRGQQVTLSCSPISGHRSVSWYQQTPGQGLQFLFEYFSETQRNKGNFPGRFSGRQFSNSRSEMNVSTLELGDSALYLCASSLALDTYEQYFGPGTRLTVT.